These 18 T cell receptor beta chains share one sample of origin, sequenced in a study of T cell responses to AZD1222 COVID-19 vaccine. The assay was immunoSEQ multiplex PCR, and TCRdb's table has in-frame clones only and misses some. The sample shows under 200,000 clones, around 90% of them seen only once. This specimen consisted of peripheral blood, obtained 28 days after the second AZD1222 dose. The receptors derive from an adult who received the AZD1222 COVID-19 vaccine.

The rearrangement joins TRBV19 to TRBJ2-5; no reliable D call. The V gene lost 4 bases and the J gene lost 5 bases, with 5 bases spanning the gap. This CDR3 has 11 amino acids. Germline CDR1 and CDR2: LNHDA and SQIVND (reference sequence). The CDR3 is CASSTKETQYF. The CDR3 DNA is TGTGCCAGTAGTACTAAGGAGACCCAGTACTTC.

The CDR3 spells CAIQAAGVETQYF. The CDR3 nucleotides are TGTGCCATCCAAGCTGCGGGAGTGGAGACCCAGTACTTC. The V gene is TRBV10-3, the J gene TRBJ2-5; 7 nucleotides align to TRBD2. V was pared by 8 bases and J by 5 bases, with 8 bases of the junction left unmatched. Germline V lookup: CDR1 ENHRY, CDR2 SYGVKD. The CDR3 loop spans 13 amino acids.

The chain combines TRBV6-6 with TRBJ2-1, with 8 nucleotides matching TRBD1. Germline V lookup: CDR1 MNHNY, CDR2 SVGAGI (reference sequence). The CDR3 has 18 residues. With 5 bases clipped from V and 0 bases from J, the junction kept 12 bases outside the gene matches. The CDR3 bases are TGTGCCAGCAGTCCACCCCGGACAGGGTTTAGCTCCTACAATGAGCAGTTCTTC. Translation: CASSPPRTGFSSYNEQFF.

The chain is built from TRBV12-3 or TRBV12-4 and TRBJ1-4; no firm D call. V was shortened by 5 bases and J by 0 bases, with 4 bases between the two germline ends. This CDR3 spans 13 amino acids. The CDR3 bases are TGTGCCAGCAGTCCTACAACTAATGAAAAACTGTTTTTT. Protein product: CASSPTTNEKLFF.

This chain connects TRBV7-2 to TRBJ1-5; D unclear. Trimming pared 1 base from V and 2 bases from J, leaving 6 bases between. Germline CDR1 reads SGHTA; CDR2 reads FQGNSA. The CDR3 consists of 14 residues. The DNA for the CDR3 is TGTGCCAGCAGCTTAGGCCAGCGCAATCAGCCCCAGCATTTT. Residues: CASSLGQRNQPQHF.

V is TRBV2 and J is TRBJ2-6; TRBD1 matches 8 bases. The trim removed 5 bases at V and 4 bases at J, leaving 7 bases unmatched. Germline loops: CDR1 SNHLY, CDR2 FYNNEI. The length of the CDR3 is 16 residues. The CDR3 DNA is TGTGCCAGCAGTCGGACAGGGATAACCGGGGCCAACGTCCTGACTTTC. Residues: CASSRTGITGANVLTF. Looking up the rest from reference TRBV2 and TRBJ2-6 gives the full variable domain: EPEVTQTPSHQVTQMGQEVILRCVPISNHLYFYWYRQILGQKVEFLVSFYNNEISEKSEIFDDQFSVERPDGSNFTLKIRSTKLEDSAMYFCASSRTGITGANVLTFGAGSRLTVL.

This clone was seen only once. CDR3 coding DNA: TGTGCCAGTAGATTTTCTACAGGCCAAGAGACCCAGTACTTC. It translates to CASRFSTGQETQYF. The rearrangement joins TRBV19 to TRBJ2-5; perhaps TRBD1 as D (5 bases). The CDR3 consists of 14 residues. V shed 6 bases and J shed 1 base, with 12 bases lying between them. Germline V lookup: CDR1 LNHDA, CDR2 SQIVND (reference sequence).

V usage is TRBV7-2 and J usage is TRBJ1-2; D gene uncertain. Germline CDR1 and CDR2: SGHTA and FQGNSA. V dropped 5 bases and J dropped 0 bases, with 10 bases sitting between them. The CDR3 totals 14 residues. CDR3 protein: CASSPDWSNYGYTF. In DNA, the CDR3 is TGTGCCAGCAGCCCGGACTGGTCTAACTATGGCTACACCTTC.

The chain is built from TRBV6-6 and TRBJ1-2; 7 nucleotides line up with TRBD1. The germline V gene has CDR1 MNHNY and CDR2 SVGAGI (reference sequence). The CDR3 contains 14 residues. The J segment lost 4 bases and the V segment lost 4 bases, leaving 6 bases of the junction unmatched. CDR3 nucleotides: TGTGCCAGCAGTTGGGCAGGGGGGAGCTATGGCTACACCTTC. Translation gives CASSWAGGSYGYTF.

The chain is built from TRBV20-1 and TRBJ1-2, with D maybe TRBD1 (5 bases). Germline assignment: CDR1 DFQATT and CDR2 SNEGSKA (reference sequence). The CDR3 contains 10 residues. Trimming took off 3 bases at V and 14 bases at J, with 13 bases between the two ends. This CDR3 is CSASGAGLTF. CDR3 in DNA: TGCAGTGCTAGTGGGGCAGGGCTGACCTTC.

V is TRBV7-9 and J is TRBJ1-6; tentative D call: TRBD1 (6 bases). CDR1 and CDR2 (germline): SEHNR, FQNEAQ (reference sequence). This CDR3 is built from 14 residues. V was pared by 5 bases and J by 6 bases, with 11 bases between. CDR3 nucleotide sequence: TGTGCCAGCAGCGCTACAGGGATTAATTCACCCCTCCACTTT. Protein product: CASSATGINSPLHF.

This chain joins TRBV5-4 and TRBJ2-7, with TRBD2 matching over 7 bases. Germline CDR1 is SGHNT and CDR2 is YYREEE (reference sequence). Trimming took 3 bases from V and 5 from J; bases not matched to a gene: 8. The CDR3 is 14 residues long. The CDR3 reads CASSSPRGDHEQYF. CDR3 DNA: TGTGCCAGCAGCTCCCCCCGGGGGGACCACGAGCAGTACTTC. Combining the CDR3 with reference TRBV5-4 and TRBJ2-7 gives the whole variable domain ETGVTQSPTHLIKTRGQQVTLRCSSQSGHNTVSWYQQALGQGPQFIFQYYREEENGRGNFPPRFSGLQFPNYSSELNVNALELDDSALYLCASSSPRGDHEQYFGPGTRLTVT.

This rearrangement joins TRBV7-6 to TRBJ1-1, with D possibly TRBD1 on 5 matching bases. The V and J ends lost 5 bases and 7 bases respectively, with 14 bases between them. The length of the CDR3 is 13 residues. Germline lookup yields CDR1 SGHVS and CDR2 FNYEAQ. The CDR3 protein is CASSPPGQIEAFF. The CDR3 DNA is TGTGCCAGCAGCCCCCCCGGACAAATTGAAGCTTTCTTT. Supplemented by reference TRBV7-6 and TRBJ1-1, the full variable domain reads GAGVSQSPRYKVTKRGQDVALRCDPISGHVSLYWYRQALGQGPEFLTYFNYEAQQDKSGLPNDRFSAERPEGSISTLTIQRTEQRDSAMYRCASSPPGQIEAFFGQGTRLTVV.

CDR3 loop: CASSQNTGELFF. The CDR3 DNA reads as TGTGCCAGCAGTCAAAACACCGGGGAGCTGTTTTTT. The J gene is TRBJ2-2, the V gene TRBV27; no definite D call. The CDR3 loop spans 12 amino acids. V was clipped by 5 bases and J by 2 bases, with 3 bases between them. CDR1 and CDR2 from the germline V gene are MNHEY and SMNVEV (reference sequence).

The chain employs TRBV6-5 and TRBJ2-1; perhaps D is TRBD1 or TRBD2 (6 bases each). Germline V lookup: CDR1 MNHEY, CDR2 SVGAGI. The V and J ends lost 2 bases and 4 bases respectively, with 15 bases between them. This CDR3 spans 16 amino acids. The CDR3: CASSYIGRGGYNEQFF. The CDR3 DNA sequence: TGTGCCAGCAGTTACATAGGCCGAGGGGGGTACAATGAGCAGTTCTTC.

This sequence joins TRBV30 and TRBJ2-1; TRBD1 or TRBD2 may be the D gene (6 bases each). Germline V CDR1 and CDR2: GTSNPN, SVGIG (reference sequence). This CDR3 region has 12 residues. V lost 6 bases, J lost 4 bases, and 10 bases lay in between. This chain's CDR3 is CACGGGYNEQFF. The DNA of the CDR3 is TGTGCCTGCGGAGGGGGGTACAATGAGCAGTTCTTC. Full variable domain (missing parts from reference TRBV30 and TRBJ2-1): SQTIHQWPATLVQPVGSPLSLECTVEGTSNPNLYWYRQAAGRGLQLLFYSVGIGQISSEVPQNLSASRPQDRQFILSSKKLLLSDSGFYLCACGGGYNEQFFGPGTRLTVL.

As DNA, the CDR3 is TGTGCCAGCTCACCACCTCTCCTTGATGAGCAGTTCTTC. Amino acids: CASSPPLLDEQFF. V usage is TRBV18 and J usage is TRBJ2-1; D gene uncertain. CDR3 length equals 13 residues. V lost 0 bases and J lost 8, with 8 bases in between. The germline V gene encodes CDR1 KGHSH and CDR2 LQKENI.

V and J are TRBV5-6 and TRBJ1-1; D gene uncertain. This CDR3 has 15 residues. V lost 3 bases to trimming and J lost 2 bases, with 14 bases between them. CDR1 and CDR2 from the germline V gene are SGHDT and YYEEEE. CDR3 region: CASSWAVGVNTEAFF. DNA of the CDR3: TGTGCCAGCAGCTGGGCCGTGGGCGTAAACACTGAAGCTTTCTTT.